Listed below are T cell receptor beta chains from one sample, sequenced in a study of blood T cell repertoires in COVID-19. Sequenced by immunoSEQ multiplex PCR; TCRdb stores in-frame clones only, minus some. The table records nearly 200,000 clones, approximately 83% of them present only once. What was sequenced was PBMCs or T cells enriched from blood (not recorded which). Receptors were obtained from a man in his forties or fifties who had recovered from COVID-19. Each CDR3 is given with its conserved first and last residue. D genes are given only for firm matches. Clone size is stated in some rows and not others, as once, few, many or a class when expanded.

clone size	V gene	J gene	D gene	CDR3 protein	CDR3 DNA
many	TRBV24-1	TRBJ1-5	TRBD1	CATSDGTGGQAQHF	TGTGCCACCAGTGACGGGACAGGGGGCCAGGCCCAGCATTTT
-	TRBV4-3	TRBJ1-5	TRBD1	CASSPYRGHQPQHF	TGCGCCAGCAGCCCTTACAGGGGGCATCAGCCCCAGCATTTT
-	TRBV4-3	TRBJ2-3	TRBD1	CASSPYGTGVGDTQYF	TGCGCCAGCAGCCCCTACGGGACAGGGGTCGGAGATACGCAGTATTTT
once	TRBV5-1	TRBJ2-3	-	CASSFSRGGTDTQYF	TGCGCCAGCAGCTTTTCGCGGGGAGGCACAGATACGCAGTATTTT
-	TRBV13	TRBJ1-6	TRBD1	CASSLGTGVDYNSPLHF	TGTGCCAGCAGCTTAGGGACAGGGGTTGATTATAATTCACCCCTCCACTTT
few	TRBV10-3	TRBJ2-7	TRBD1	CATEDRDYEQYF	TGTGCCACCGAGGACAGGGACTACGAGCAGTACTTC
-	TRBV7-8	TRBJ2-3	-	CASSLMDSLTDTQYF	TGTGCCAGCAGCTTAATGGACAGTCTCACAGATACGCAGTATTTT
-	TRBV5-1	TRBJ2-1	-	CASSLLSDSYNEQFF	TGCGCCAGCAGCTTGCTGAGCGATTCCTACAATGAGCAGTTCTTC
-	TRBV6-2/TRBV6-3	TRBJ1-6	-	CASSWLGTDSSYNSPLHF	TGTGCCAGCAGTTGGCTCGGGACTGACAGCTCCTATAATTCACCCCTCCACTTT
-	TRBV2	TRBJ1-4	TRBD1	CAVGDRESEKLFF	TGTGCCGTGGGGGACAGGGAAAGTGAAAAACTGTTTTTT
-	TRBV6-5	TRBJ1-3	-	CASSPQGTGNTIYF	TGTGCCAGCAGCCCCCAGGGGACAGGAAACACCATATATTTT
-	TRBV29-1	TRBJ2-5	-	CSVEYGEETQYF	TGCAGCGTTGAATACGGGGAAGAGACCCAGTACTTC
-	TRBV2	TRBJ1-1	TRBD1	CASRSTSGGRAEAFF	TGTGCCAGCAGGTCGACGTCAGGGGGACGGGCTGAAGCTTTCTTT
-	TRBV11-2	TRBJ2-7	-	CASSLVVTRVAYEQYF	TGTGCCAGCAGCTTAGTGGTGACTCGGGTTGCATACGAGCAGTACTTC
-	TRBV6-5	TRBJ1-2	-	CASSRGGGYTF	TGTGCCAGTAGTAGGGGTGGTGGCTACACCTTC
-	TRBV19	TRBJ1-5	TRBD1	CASITTGGRNQPQHF	TGTGCCAGTATTACGACAGGGGGACGCAATCAGCCCCAGCATTTT
-	TRBV3-1/TRBV3-2	TRBJ1-1	-	CASSQGSRGKIMNTEAFF	TGTGCCAGCAGCCAGGGTTCCAGGGGCAAAATCATGAACACTGAAGCTTTCTTT
few	TRBV5-6	TRBJ2-7	-	CASSSESYEQYF	TGTGCCAGCAGCTCAGAATCCTACGAGCAGTACTTC
-	TRBV28	TRBJ2-3	-	CASSPQALVGTDTQYF	TGTGCCAGCAGTCCGCAGGCCCTCGTGGGCACAGATACGCAGTATTTT
-	TRBV7-9	TRBJ2-1	TRBD1	CASSSNEGTAQFF	TGTGCCAGCAGCTCCAACGAGGGGACAGCGCAGTTCTTC
-	TRBV6-5	TRBJ1-1	TRBD1	CASRYHPTGGNTEAFF	TGTGCCAGCAGATACCACCCTACAGGGGGTAACACTGAAGCTTTCTTT
-	TRBV2	TRBJ1-1	TRBD1	CASRKGQMNTEAFF	TGTGCCAGCAGGAAGGGACAGATGAACACTGAAGCTTTCTTT
-	TRBV27	TRBJ1-4	TRBD1	CASSLGQGPNEKLFF	TGTGCCAGCAGTTTAGGACAGGGCCCTAATGAAAAACTGTTTTTT
-	TRBV7-9	TRBJ1-2	TRBD1	CASSSGQGANGYTF	TGTGCCAGCAGCTCAGGACAGGGGGCGAATGGCTACACCTTC
-	TRBV13	TRBJ1-5	-	CASSHSQVLVRVHQPQHF	TGTGCCAGCAGCCATTCGCAAGTATTGGTCCGAGTCCATCAGCCCCAGCATTTT
once	TRBV5-1	TRBJ1-6	TRBD1	CASSLDRGNSPLHF	TGCGCCAGCAGCTTAGACAGGGGGAATTCACCCCTCCACTTT
-	TRBV6-5	TRBJ1-3	-	CASSYGETIYF	TGTGCCAGCAGTTACGGGGAGACCATATATTTT
many	TRBV5-1	TRBJ1-5	TRBD1	CASSETGGSNQPQHF	TGCGCCAGCAGCGAGACAGGGGGTAGCAATCAGCCCCAGCATTTT
-	TRBV5-1	TRBJ2-6	TRBD1	CASSYGQGAYGANVLTF	TGCGCCAGCAGCTATGGACAGGGGGCTTATGGGGCCAACGTCCTGACTTTC
-	TRBV19	TRBJ1-5	-	CASSGQEDQPQHF	TGTGCCAGTAGTGGGCAGGAAGATCAGCCCCAGCATTTT
-	TRBV28	TRBJ2-1	-	CASSPFHEQFF	TGTGCCAGCAGCCCCTTTCATGAGCAGTTCTTC
-	TRBV7-2	TRBJ1-1	TRBD1	CASSLARYRGLNTEAFF	TGTGCCAGCAGCTTAGCGAGGTACAGGGGTCTCAACACTGAAGCTTTCTTT
-	TRBV9	TRBJ2-7	TRBD2	CASSLPSGGDEQYF	TGTGCCAGCAGCTTACCTAGCGGGGGAGATGAGCAGTACTTC
-	TRBV11-2	TRBJ2-7	-	CASSFKPDRSSYEQYF	TGTGCCAGCAGCTTCAAACCCGACAGGAGCTCCTACGAGCAGTACTTC
few	TRBV5-1	TRBJ1-1	-	CASSLLPGRNTEAFF	TGCGCCAGCAGCCTGCTACCAGGGCGTAACACTGAAGCTTTCTTT
-	TRBV9	TRBJ2-2	TRBD2	CASSAGTSGGVTGELFF	TGTGCCAGCAGCGCCGGGACTAGCGGGGGGGTAACCGGGGAGCTGTTTTTT
once	TRBV5-1	TRBJ1-1	-	CASSLGPPKGHTEAFF	TGCGCCAGCAGCTTGGGGCCACCTAAGGGGCACACTGAAGCTTTCTTT
-	TRBV11-2	TRBJ1-1	-	CASSRGTFGEAFF	TGTGCCAGCAGCCGGGGGACGTTTGGAGAAGCTTTCTTT
-	TRBV5-4	TRBJ2-1	TRBD2	CASSFPSGAYNEQFF	TGTGCCAGCAGCTTCCCTAGCGGGGCCTACAATGAGCAGTTCTTC
few	TRBV5-1	TRBJ1-3	-	CASSLGTRGSAGNTIYF	TGCGCCAGCAGCTTGGGGACCAGGGGATCCGCTGGAAACACCATATATTTT
once	TRBV9	TRBJ1-3	TRBD1	CASSVDLRTGSSGNTIYF	TGTGCCAGCAGCGTAGATTTAAGGACAGGGAGCTCTGGAAACACCATATATTTT
-	TRBV11-2	TRBJ2-7	TRBD1	CASSLREGATYEQYF	TGTGCCAGCAGCTTACGAGAGGGGGCGACTTACGAGCAGTACTTC